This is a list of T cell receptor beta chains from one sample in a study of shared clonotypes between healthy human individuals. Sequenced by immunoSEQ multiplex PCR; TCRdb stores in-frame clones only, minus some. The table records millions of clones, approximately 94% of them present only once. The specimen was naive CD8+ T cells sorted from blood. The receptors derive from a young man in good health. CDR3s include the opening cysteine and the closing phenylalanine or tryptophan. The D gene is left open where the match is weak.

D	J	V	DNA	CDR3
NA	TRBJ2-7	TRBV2	TGTGCCAGCAGTGAATCTCCCTCCTACGAGCAGTACTTC	CASSESPSYEQYF
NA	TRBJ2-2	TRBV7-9	TGTGCCAGCAGCCCCACTACGCAAACGAACACCGGGGAGCTGTTTTTT	CASSPTTQTNTGELFF
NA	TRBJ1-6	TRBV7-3	TGTGCCAGCAGCCTCCCCGGGACGCAAAGGAGCTCCTATAATTCACCCCTCCACTTT	CASSLPGTQRSSYNSPLHF
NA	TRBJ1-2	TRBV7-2	TGTGCCAGCAGCTTAGAGGCAGGAGTCCTCTATGGCTACACCTTC	CASSLEAGVLYGYTF
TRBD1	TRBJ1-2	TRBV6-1	TGTGCCAGCAGTGATCCGGGACAGGGTTCCCTAAGCTACACCTTC	CASSDPGQGSLSYTF
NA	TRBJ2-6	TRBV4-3	TGCGCCAGCAGCCAAGATGTCGGAAGGACTGGGGCCAACGTCCTGACTTTC	CASSQDVGRTGANVLTF
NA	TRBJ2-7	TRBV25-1	TGTGCCGTCGGATCCTCCCACTACTACGAGCAGTACTTC	CAVGSSHYYEQYF
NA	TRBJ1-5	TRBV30	TGTGCCTGGAGTGTGGACGTCCATAGCAATCAGCCCCAGCATTTT	CAWSVDVHSNQPQHF
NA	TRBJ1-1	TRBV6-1	TGTGCCAGCACTCACATCATATATGAGAACACTGAAGCTTTCTTT	CASTHIIYENTEAFF
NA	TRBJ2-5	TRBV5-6	TGTGCCAGCAGCCCCGACAGGTCCGAGACCCAGTACTTC	CASSPDRSETQYF